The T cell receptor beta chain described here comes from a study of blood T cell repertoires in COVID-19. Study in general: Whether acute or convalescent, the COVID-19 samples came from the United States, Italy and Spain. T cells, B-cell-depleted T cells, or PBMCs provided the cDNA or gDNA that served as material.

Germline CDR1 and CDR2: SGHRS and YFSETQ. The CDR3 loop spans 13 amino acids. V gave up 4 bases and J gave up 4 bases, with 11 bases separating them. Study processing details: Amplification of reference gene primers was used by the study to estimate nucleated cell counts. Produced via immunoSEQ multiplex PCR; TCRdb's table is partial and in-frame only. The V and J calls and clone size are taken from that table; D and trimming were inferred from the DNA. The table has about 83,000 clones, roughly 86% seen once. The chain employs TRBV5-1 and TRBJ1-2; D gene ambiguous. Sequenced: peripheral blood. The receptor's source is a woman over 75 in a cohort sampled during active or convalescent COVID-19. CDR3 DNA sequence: TGCGCCAGCAGCACCGACTACTCCTATGGCTACACCTTC. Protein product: CASSTDYSYGYTF.